These 14 T cell receptor beta chains were sequenced from one sample in a study of blood T cell repertoires in COVID-19. Using immunoSEQ multiplex PCR, the repertoire was profiled, and TCRdb retains in-frame clones only, with some absent. The data hold approximately 440,000 clones, with roughly 90% observed a single time. The source material was PBMCs or T cells enriched from blood (not recorded which). The receptors here all came from a woman aged 18-35 years who had recovered from COVID-19.

The chain is built from TRBV3-1 (or the pseudogene TRBV3-2) and TRBJ2-1; TRBD2 matches 8 bases. This CDR3 is 15 amino acids long. Trimming at V came to 4 bases and at J to 4 bases, leaving 6 bases not matched to a gene. The germline CDR1 and CDR2 sequences are LGHDT and YNNKEL (reference sequence). CDR3 nucleotides: TGTGCCAGCAGCCTTAACCGGGGGGGATACAATGAGCAGTTCTTC. Translation gives CASSLNRGGYNEQFF.

The chain has TRBV27 and TRBJ1-1; a weak D match, TRBD1 (6 bases). Germline V gene lookup returns CDR1 MNHEY and CDR2 SMNVEV (reference sequence). The ends were cut back, 5 bases at V and 4 bases at J, with 11 bases in the middle. The CDR3 length is 13 residues. This CDR3 is CASSHRDGTEAFF. For the CDR3, the DNA is TGTGCCAGCAGTCACAGGGATGGCACTGAAGCTTTCTTT.

J is TRBJ2-1 and V is TRBV5-6, with TRBD2 matching 7 bases. From germline, CDR1 is SGHDT and CDR2 YYEEEE. The CDR3 sequence is 16 residues long. V shed 6 bases and J 3 bases; nucleotides not matched to a gene: 12. CDR3 region: CASNEGWGGFYNEQFF. CDR3 nucleotide sequence: TGTGCCAGCAATGAAGGGTGGGGGGGTTTCTACAATGAGCAGTTCTTC.

The V call is TRBV7-2, the J call TRBJ2-7, with D hard to call. Germline V gene data show CDR1 as SGHTA and CDR2 as FQGNSA. The V end was cut by 5 bases, the J end by 7 bases, with 9 bases between. CDR3 length equals 11 residues. The DNA of the CDR3 is TGTGCCAGCAGCCGGATGGAGGAGCAGTACTTC. Translating gives CASSRMEEQYF.

The rearrangement uses TRBV21-1 and TRBJ1-1; the table names TRBD1, a call not compared with the DNA. TRBV21-1 is termed a pseudogene. The CDR3 is 16 residues long. The CDR3 DNA reads as TGTGCCAGCAGCAAAGAGTTACAGGCCTTGAACACTGAAGCTTTCTTT. Protein: CASSKELQALNTEAFF.

The V and J genes are TRBV5-1 and TRBJ1-6; D may be TRBD1 (6 bases). The CDR3 is made up of 14 amino acids. Germline CDR1 is SGHRS and CDR2 is YFSETQ. V was cut by 8 bases and J by 8 bases, with 17 bases left in between. CDR3 residues: CASTMGAADSPLHF. The CDR3 bases are TGCGCCAGTACCATGGGGGCAGCGGATTCACCCCTCCACTTT.

V usage is TRBV30 and J usage is TRBJ1-2; no firm D call. This CDR3 contains 12 residues. CDR1 GTSNPN and CDR2 SVGIG come from the germline V gene (reference sequence). The V gene lost 4 bases and the J gene lost 1 base, with 7 bases spanning the gap. The CDR3 DNA reads as TGTGCCTGGACCTACAGTAACTATGGCTACACCTTC. It translates to CAWTYSNYGYTF.

The rearrangement uses TRBV2 and TRBJ2-7, with TRBD1 identical over 8 bases. V trimming: 4 bases; J trimming: 1 base; junction bases outside the gene matches: 3. This CDR3 spans 14 amino acids. Germline-derived CDR1 and CDR2 are SNHLY and FYNNEI. The CDR3 DNA is TGTGCCAGCAGTGGGGACAGGACTTCCTACGAGCAGTACTTC. As protein: CASSGDRTSYEQYF.

The V gene is TRBV4-1, the J gene TRBJ2-1; D is uncertain. CDR1 is MGHRA, CDR2 YSYEKL, per germline. V lost 1 base to trimming and J lost 9 bases, with 13 bases between them. The CDR3 sequence is 14 residues long. Written as DNA, the CDR3 is TGCGCCAGCAGCCAAGTTCGTATAACTATTGAGCAGTTCTTC. Translating it yields CASSQVRITIEQFF.

A note on this clone: The sample has other DNA sequences that encode this CDR3 too. The V call is TRBV5-1, the J call TRBJ2-3; possibly TRBD2 for D (6 bases). Germline lookup yields CDR1 SGHRS and CDR2 YFSETQ. The CDR3 totals 15 residues. The V and J ends lost 0 bases and 1 base respectively, with 9 bases between them. The CDR3 region has the DNA TGCGCCAGCAGCTTGGAACCGGGGGGCACAGATACGCAGTATTTT. It encodes CASSLEPGGTDTQYF.

This chain links TRBV24-1 with TRBJ1-5; 8 bases map to TRBD1. Per germline, CDR1 KGHDR and CDR2 SFDVKD. The CDR3 runs 16 residues. After removal of 3 bases from V and 4 bases from J, the junction contained 7 bases not matched to a gene. CDR3 sequence (DNA): TGTGCCACCAGTGATCATGACAGGGGTTCGAATCAGCCCCAGCATTTT. This encodes CATSDHDRGSNQPQHF.

The chain is built from TRBV10-1 and TRBJ1-2; 7 positions match TRBD1. The CDR3 is made up of 14 amino acids. The V gene end was trimmed by 5 bases and the J gene end by 1 base; junction bases not matched to a gene: 4. The germline V gene encodes CDR1 WNHNN and CDR2 SYGVQD (reference sequence). The CDR3 sequence: CASSPGQHNYGYTF. The DNA of the CDR3 is TGCGCCAGCAGTCCGGGACAGCATAACTATGGCTACACCTTC.

The V gene is TRBV19, the J gene TRBJ1-2; D gene uncertain. The CDR3 is 13 amino acids. The germline V and J ends were trimmed by 10 bases and 8 bases, with 20 bases remaining between them. Germline-derived CDR1 and CDR2 are LNHDA and SQIVND (reference sequence). The CDR3 here is CATTAFPGGGYTF. In nucleotides, the CDR3 is TGTGCCACTACCGCGTTCCCCGGAGGAGGCTACACCTTC.

This chain uses TRBV12-3 or TRBV12-4 with TRBJ1-1; D remains ambiguous. Deletions cut 3 bases from V and 7 bases from J, with 12 bases between. The CDR3 is made up of 13 amino acids. CDR3 in amino acids: CASSLWSSSEAFF. The DNA for the CDR3 is TGTGCCAGCAGTTTGTGGTCGAGTAGTGAAGCTTTCTTT.